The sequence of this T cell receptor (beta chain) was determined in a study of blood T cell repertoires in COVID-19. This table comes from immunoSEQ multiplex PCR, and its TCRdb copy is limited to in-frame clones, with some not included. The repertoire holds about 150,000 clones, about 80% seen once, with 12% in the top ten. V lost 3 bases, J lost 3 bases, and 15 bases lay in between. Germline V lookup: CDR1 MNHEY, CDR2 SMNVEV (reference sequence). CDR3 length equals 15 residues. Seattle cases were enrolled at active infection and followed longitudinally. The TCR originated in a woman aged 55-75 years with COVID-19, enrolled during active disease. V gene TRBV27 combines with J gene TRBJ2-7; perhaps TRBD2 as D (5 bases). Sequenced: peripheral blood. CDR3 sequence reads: CASSLPVGKCYEQYF. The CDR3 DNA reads TGTGCCAGCAGTTTGCCGGTCGGGAAATGCTACGAGCAGTACTTC.